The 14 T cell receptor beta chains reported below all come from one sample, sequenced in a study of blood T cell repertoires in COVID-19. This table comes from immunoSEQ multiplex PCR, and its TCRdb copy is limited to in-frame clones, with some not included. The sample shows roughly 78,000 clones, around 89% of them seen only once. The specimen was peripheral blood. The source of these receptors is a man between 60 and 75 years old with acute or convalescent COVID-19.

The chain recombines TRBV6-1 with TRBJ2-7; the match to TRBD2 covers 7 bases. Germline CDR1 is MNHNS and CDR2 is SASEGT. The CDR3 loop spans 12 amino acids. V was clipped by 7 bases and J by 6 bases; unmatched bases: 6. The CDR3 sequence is CASNGGNGEQYF. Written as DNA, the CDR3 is TGTGCCAGCAACGGGGGGAATGGCGAGCAGTACTTC.

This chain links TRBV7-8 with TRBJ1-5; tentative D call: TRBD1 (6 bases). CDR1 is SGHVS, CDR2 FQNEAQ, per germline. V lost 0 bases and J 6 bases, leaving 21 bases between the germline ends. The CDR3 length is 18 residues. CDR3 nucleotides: TGTGCCAGCAGCTTAGCGCCAGAAGAACAGGGTCCGGGTCAGCCCCAGCATTTT. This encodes CASSLAPEEQGPGQPQHF. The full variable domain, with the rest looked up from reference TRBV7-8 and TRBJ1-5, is GAGVSQSPRYKVAKRGQDVALRCDPISGHVSLFWYQQALGQGPEFLTYFQNEAQLDKSGLPSDRFFAERPEGSVSTLKIQRTQQEDSAVYLCASSLAPEEQGPGQPQHFGDGTRLSIL.

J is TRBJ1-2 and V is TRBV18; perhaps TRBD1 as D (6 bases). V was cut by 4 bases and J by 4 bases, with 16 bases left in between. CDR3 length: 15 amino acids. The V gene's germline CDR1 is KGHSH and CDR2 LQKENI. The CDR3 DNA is TGTGCCAGCTCACATTCTCGGGACACATTCTATGGCTACACCTTC. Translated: CASSHSRDTFYGYTF.

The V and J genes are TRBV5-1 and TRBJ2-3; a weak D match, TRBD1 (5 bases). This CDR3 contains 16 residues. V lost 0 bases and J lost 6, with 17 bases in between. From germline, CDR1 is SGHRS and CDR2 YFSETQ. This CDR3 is CASSLGYDSTRDTQYF. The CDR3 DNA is TGCGCCAGCAGCTTGGGATACGACAGTACCAGGGATACGCAGTATTTT.

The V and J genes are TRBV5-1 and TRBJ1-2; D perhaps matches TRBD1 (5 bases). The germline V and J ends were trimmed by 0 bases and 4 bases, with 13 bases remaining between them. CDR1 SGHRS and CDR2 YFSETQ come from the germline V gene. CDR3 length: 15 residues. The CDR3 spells CASSLVSGSSYGYTF. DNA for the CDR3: TGCGCCAGCAGCTTGGTTTCAGGGTCCTCCTATGGCTACACCTTC.

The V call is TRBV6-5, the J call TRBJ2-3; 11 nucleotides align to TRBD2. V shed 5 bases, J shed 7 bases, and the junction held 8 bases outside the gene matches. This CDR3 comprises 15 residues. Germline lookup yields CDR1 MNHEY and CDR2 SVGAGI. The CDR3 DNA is TGTGCCAGCAGTAAAATAGCGGGAGGGGGCCATACGCAGTATTTT. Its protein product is CASSKIAGGGHTQYF.

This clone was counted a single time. This CDR3 reads CASSLRQQNSPLHF. CDR3 in DNA: TGCGCCAGCAGCTTGCGACAGCAGAATTCACCCCTCCACTTT. The rearrangement joins TRBV5-1 to TRBJ1-6; D possibly corresponds to TRBD1 (5 bases). Germline CDR1 and CDR2: SGHRS and YFSETQ. CDR3 length equals 14 residues. With 1 base removed from V and 7 bases from J, the gap between germline ends came to 9 bases.

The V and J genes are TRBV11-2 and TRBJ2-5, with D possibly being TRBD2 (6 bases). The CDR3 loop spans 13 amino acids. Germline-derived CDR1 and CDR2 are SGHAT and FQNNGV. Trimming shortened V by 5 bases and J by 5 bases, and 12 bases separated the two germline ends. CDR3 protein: CASSPSAWETQYF. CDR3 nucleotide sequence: TGTGCCAGCAGCCCTAGCGCCTGGGAGACCCAGTACTTC.

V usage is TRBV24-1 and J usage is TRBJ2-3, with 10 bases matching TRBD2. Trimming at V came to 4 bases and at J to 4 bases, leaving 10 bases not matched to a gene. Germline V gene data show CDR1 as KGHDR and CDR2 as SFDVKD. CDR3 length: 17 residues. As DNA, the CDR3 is TGTGCCACCAGTGACCCCCTACTAGCGGGAAGCGCAGATACGCAGTATTTT. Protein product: CATSDPLLAGSADTQYF.

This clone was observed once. In DNA, the CDR3 is TGCGCCAGCAGTGAGTCGAAGAGCGGGGGAGCGGAGACCCAGTACTTC. Amino acids: CASSESKSGGAETQYF. J is TRBJ2-5 and V is TRBV10-1; 8 bases match TRBD2. The V segment lost 0 bases and the J segment 5 bases; nucleotides outside the gene matches: 8. The CDR3 loop spans 16 amino acids. The germline V gene has CDR1 WNHNN and CDR2 SYGVQD (reference sequence).

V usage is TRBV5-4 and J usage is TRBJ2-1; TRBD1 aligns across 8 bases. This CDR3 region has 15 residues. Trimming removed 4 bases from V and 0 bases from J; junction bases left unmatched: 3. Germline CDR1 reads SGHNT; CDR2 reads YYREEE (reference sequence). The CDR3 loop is CASSAGQASYNEQFF. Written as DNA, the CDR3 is TGTGCCAGCAGCGCGGGACAGGCCTCCTACAATGAGCAGTTCTTC.

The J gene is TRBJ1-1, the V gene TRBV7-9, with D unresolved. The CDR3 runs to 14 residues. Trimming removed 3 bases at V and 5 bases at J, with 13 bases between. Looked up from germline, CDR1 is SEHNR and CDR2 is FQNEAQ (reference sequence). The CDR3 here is CASSFGVGNTEAFF. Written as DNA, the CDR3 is TGTGCCAGCAGCTTCGGGGTCGGGAATACTGAAGCTTTCTTT.

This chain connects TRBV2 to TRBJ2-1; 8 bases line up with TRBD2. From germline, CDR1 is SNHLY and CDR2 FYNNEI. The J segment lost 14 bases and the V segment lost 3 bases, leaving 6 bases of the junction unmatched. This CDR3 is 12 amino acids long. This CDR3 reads CASSDPSGSEFF. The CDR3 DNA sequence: TGTGCCAGCAGTGATCCTAGCGGGTCGGAGTTCTTC.

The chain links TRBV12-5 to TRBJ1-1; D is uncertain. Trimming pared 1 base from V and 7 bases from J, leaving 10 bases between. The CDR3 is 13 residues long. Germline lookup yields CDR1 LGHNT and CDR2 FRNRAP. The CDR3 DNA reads TGTGCTAGTGGTTTGGAACCCGGTATTGAAGCTTTCTTT. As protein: CASGLEPGIEAFF.